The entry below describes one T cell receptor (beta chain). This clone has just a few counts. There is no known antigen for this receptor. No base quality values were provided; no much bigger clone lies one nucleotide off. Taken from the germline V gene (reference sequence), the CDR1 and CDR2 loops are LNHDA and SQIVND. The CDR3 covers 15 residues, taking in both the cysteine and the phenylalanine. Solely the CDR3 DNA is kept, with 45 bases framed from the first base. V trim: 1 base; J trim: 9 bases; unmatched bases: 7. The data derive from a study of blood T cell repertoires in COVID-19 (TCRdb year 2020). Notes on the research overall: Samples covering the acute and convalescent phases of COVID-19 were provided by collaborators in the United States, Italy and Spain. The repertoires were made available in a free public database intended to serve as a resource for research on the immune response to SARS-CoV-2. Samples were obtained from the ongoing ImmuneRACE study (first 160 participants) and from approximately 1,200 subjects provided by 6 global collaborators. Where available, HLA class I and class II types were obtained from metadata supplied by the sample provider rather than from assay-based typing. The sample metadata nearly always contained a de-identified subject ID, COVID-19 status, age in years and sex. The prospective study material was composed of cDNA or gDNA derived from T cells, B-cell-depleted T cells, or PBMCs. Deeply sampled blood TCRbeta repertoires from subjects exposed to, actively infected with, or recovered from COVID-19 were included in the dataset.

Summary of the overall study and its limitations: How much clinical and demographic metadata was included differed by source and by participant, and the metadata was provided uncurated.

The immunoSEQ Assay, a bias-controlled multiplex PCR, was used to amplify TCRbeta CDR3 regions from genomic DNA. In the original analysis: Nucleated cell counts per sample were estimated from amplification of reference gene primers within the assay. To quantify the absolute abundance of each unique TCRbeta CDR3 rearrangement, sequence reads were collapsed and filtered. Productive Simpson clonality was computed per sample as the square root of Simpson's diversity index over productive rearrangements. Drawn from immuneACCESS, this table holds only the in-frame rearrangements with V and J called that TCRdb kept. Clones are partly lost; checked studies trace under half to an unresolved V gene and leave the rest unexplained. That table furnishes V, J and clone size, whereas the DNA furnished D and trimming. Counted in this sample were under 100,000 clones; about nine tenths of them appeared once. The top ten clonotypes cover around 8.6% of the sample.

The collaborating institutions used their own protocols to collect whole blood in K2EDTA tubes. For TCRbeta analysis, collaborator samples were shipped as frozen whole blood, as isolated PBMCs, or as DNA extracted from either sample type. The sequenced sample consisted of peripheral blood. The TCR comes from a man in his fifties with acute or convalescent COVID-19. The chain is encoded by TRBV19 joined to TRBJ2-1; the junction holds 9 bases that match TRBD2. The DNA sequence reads TGTGCCAGTAGTATAGCGGCGGGGGGGCCCGTTGAGCAGTTCTTC. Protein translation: CASSIAAGGPVEQFF. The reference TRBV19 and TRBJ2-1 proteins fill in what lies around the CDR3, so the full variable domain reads DGGITQSPKYLFRKEGQNVTLSCEQNLNHDAMYWYRQDPGQGLRLIYYSQIVNDFQKGDIAEGYSVSREKKESFPLTVTSAQKNPTAFYLCASSIAAGGPVEQFFGPGTRLTVL.